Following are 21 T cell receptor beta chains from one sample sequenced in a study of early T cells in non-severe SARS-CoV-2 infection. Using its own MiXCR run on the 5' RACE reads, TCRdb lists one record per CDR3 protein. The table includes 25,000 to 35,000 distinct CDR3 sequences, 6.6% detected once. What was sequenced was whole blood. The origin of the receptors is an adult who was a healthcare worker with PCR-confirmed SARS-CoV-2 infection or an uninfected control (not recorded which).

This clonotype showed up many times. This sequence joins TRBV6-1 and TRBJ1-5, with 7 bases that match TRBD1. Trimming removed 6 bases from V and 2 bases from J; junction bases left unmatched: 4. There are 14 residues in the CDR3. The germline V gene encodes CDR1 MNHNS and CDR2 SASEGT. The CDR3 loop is CASSLGQGNQPQHF. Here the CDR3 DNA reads TGTGCCAGCAGCCTTGGACAGGGCAATCAGCCCCAGCATTTT.

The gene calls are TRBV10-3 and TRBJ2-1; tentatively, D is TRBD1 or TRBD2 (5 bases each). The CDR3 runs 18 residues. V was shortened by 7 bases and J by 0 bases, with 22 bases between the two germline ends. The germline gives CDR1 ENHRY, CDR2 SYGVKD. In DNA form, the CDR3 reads TGTGCCATCACCGCCGGGACCACCGAAGGGAGCTCCTACAATGAGCAGTTCTTC. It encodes CAITAGTTEGSSYNEQFF.

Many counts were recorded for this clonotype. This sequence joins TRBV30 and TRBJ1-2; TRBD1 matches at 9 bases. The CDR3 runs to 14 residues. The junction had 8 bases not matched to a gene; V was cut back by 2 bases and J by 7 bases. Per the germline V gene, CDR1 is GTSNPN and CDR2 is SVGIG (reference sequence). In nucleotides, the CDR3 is TGTGCCTGGAGTAAGGGACAGGGCATCTTTGGCTACACCTTC. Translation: CAWSKGQGIFGYTF.

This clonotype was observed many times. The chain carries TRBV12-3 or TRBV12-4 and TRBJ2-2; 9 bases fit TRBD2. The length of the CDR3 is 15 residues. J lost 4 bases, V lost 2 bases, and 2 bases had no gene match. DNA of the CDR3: TGTGCCAGCAGTTTACTAGCGGGAATCACCGGGGAGCTGTTTTTT. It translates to CASSLLAGITGELFF.

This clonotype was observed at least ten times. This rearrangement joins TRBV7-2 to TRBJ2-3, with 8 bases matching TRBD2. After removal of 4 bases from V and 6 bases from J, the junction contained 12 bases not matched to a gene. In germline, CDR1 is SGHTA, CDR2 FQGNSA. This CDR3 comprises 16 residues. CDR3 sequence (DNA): TGTGCCAGCAGCTCACCGGGACTAGTGTTTTCTGATACGCAGTATTTT. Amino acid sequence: CASSSPGLVFSDTQYF.

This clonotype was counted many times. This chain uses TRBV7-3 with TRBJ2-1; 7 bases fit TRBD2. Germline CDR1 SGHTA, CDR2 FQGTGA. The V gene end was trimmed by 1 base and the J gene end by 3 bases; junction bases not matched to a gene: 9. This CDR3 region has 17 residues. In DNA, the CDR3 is TGTGCCAGCAGCTTAAGTATCCGGGGGGAGTTCTACAATGAGCAGTTCTTC. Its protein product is CASSLSIRGEFYNEQFF.

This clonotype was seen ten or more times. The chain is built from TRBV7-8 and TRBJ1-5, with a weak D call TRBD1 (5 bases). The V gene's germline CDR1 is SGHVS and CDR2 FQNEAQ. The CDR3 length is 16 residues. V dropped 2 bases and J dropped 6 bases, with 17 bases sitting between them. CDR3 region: CASSLMAGWNSQPQHF. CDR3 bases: TGTGCCAGCAGCTTAATGGCAGGGTGGAACTCTCAGCCCCAGCATTTT.

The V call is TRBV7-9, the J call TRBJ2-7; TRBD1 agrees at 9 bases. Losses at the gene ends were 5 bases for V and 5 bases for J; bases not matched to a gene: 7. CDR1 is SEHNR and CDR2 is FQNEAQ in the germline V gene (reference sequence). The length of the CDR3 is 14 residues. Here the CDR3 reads CASSPRDRAHEQYF. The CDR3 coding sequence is TGTGCCAGCAGCCCTCGGGACAGGGCCCACGAGCAGTACTTC.

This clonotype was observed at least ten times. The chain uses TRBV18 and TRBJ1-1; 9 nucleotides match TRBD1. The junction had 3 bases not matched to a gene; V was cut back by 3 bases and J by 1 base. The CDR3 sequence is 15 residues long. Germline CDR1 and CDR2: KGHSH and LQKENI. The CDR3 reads CASSPSTGGNTEAFF. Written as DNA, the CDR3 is TGTGCCAGCTCACCCTCGACAGGGGGGAACACTGAAGCTTTCTTT.

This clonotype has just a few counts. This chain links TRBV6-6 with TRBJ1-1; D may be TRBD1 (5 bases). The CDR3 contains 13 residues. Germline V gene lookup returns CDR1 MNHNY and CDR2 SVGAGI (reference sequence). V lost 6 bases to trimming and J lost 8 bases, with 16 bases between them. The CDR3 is CASRPQGSSEAFF. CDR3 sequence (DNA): TGTGCCAGCAGACCCCAGGGTTCTTCAGAAGCTTTCTTT.

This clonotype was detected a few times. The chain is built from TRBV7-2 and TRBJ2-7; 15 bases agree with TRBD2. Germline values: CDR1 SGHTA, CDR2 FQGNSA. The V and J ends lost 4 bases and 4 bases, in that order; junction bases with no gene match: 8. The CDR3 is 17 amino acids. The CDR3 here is CASSWSGTSGGKYEQYF. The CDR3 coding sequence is TGTGCCAGCAGCTGGTCCGGGACTAGCGGGGGGAAATACGAGCAGTACTTC.

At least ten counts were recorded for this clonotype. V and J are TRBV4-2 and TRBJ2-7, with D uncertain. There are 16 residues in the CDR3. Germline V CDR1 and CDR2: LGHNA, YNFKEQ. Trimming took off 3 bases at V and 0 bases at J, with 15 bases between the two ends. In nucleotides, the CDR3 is TGTGCCAGCAGCCAGGTCCCGTGGGGAAGCTCCTACGAGCAGTACTTC. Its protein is CASSQVPWGSSYEQYF.

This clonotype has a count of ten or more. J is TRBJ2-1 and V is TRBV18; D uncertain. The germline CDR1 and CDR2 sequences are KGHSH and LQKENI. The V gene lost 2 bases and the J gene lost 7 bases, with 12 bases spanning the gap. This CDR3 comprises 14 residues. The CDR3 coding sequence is TGTGCCAGCTCACCAAGTCGCCCCCTTAATGAGCAGTTCTTC. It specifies CASSPSRPLNEQFF.

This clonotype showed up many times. CDR3 sequence: CASSPGQANTGELFF. CDR3 nucleotides: TGTGCCAGCAGCCCGGGACAGGCGAACACCGGGGAGCTGTTTTTT. The chain couples TRBV7-2 to TRBJ2-2; 8 bases agree with TRBD1. Looked up from germline, CDR1 is SGHTA and CDR2 is FQGNSA. With 5 bases clipped from V and 0 bases from J, the junction kept 2 bases outside the gene matches. The CDR3 runs to 15 residues. Complete variable domain (other parts from reference TRBV7-2 and TRBJ2-2): GAGVSQSPSNKVTEKGKDVELRCDPISGHTALYWYRQSLGQGLEFLIYFQGNSAPDKSGLPSDRFSAERTGGSVSTLTIQRTQQEDSAVYLCASSPGQANTGELFFGEGSRLTVL.

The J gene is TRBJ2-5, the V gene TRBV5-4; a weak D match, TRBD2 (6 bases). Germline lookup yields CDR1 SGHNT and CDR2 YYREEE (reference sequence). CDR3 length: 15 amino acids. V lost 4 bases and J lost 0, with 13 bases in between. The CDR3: CASSPGLTYQETQYF. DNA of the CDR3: TGTGCCAGCAGCCCGGGACTTACGTACCAAGAGACCCAGTACTTC.

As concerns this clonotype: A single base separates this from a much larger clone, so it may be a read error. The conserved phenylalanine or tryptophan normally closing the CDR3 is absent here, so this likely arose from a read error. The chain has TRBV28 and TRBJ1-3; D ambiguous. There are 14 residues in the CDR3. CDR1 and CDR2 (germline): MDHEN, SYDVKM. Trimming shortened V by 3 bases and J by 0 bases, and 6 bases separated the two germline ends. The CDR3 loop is CASSLDHSGNTIYL. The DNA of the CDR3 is TGTGCCAGCAGTTTGGACCACTCTGGAAACACCATATATCTT.

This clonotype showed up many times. The CDR3 reads CASSPITAGSDTEAFF. DNA for the CDR3: TGTGCCAGCTCACCCATCACAGCGGGATCGGACACTGAAGCTTTCTTT. The rearrangement links TRBV18 to TRBJ1-1; no clear D. CDR3 length: 16 amino acids. Deletions cut 3 bases from V and 3 bases from J, with 17 bases between. CDR1 KGHSH and CDR2 LQKENI come from the germline V gene.

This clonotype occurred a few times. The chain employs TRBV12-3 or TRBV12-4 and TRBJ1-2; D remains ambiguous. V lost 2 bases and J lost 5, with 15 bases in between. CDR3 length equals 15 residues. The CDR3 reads CASSLSVSNIYGYTF. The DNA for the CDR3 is TGTGCCAGCAGTTTAAGTGTGTCAAACATATATGGCTACACCTTC.

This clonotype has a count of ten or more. The CDR3 DNA is TGTGCCAGCAGCACTTACAGGGGTCAGGGCTACGAGCAGTACTTC. Translated, it gives CASSTYRGQGYEQYF. The chain joins TRBV7-2 to TRBJ2-7, with 7 bases lining up with TRBD1. In germline, CDR1 is SGHTA, CDR2 FQGNSA. CDR3 length: 15 residues. The V and J ends lost 5 bases and 3 bases, in that order; junction bases with no gene match: 10.

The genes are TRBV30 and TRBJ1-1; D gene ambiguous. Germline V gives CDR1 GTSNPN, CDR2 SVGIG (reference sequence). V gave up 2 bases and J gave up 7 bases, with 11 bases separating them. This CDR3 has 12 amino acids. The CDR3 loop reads CAWSRSSREAFF. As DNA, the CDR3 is TGTGCCTGGAGTAGGTCTTCCCGTGAAGCTTTCTTT.

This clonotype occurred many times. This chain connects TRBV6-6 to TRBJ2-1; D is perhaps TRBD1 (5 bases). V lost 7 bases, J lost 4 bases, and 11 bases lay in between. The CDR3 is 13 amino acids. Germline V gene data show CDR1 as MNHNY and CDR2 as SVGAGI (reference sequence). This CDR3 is CASTKDSYNEQFF. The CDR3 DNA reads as TGTGCCAGCACCAAAGACAGTTACAATGAGCAGTTCTTC.